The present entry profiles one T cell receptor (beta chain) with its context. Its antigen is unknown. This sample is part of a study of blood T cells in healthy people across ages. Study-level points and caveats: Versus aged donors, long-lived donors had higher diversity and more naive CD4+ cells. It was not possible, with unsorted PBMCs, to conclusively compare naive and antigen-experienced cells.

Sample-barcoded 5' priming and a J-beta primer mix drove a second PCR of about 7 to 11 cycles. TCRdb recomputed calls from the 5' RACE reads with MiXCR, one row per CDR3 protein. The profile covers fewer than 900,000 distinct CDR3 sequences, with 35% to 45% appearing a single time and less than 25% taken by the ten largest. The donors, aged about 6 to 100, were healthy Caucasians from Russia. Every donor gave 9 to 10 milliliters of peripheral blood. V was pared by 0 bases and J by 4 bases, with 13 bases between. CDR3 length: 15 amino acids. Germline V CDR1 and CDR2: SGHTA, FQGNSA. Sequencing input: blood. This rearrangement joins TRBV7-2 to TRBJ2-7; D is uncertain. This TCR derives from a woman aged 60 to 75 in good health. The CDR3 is CASSLARVVEYEQYF. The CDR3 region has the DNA TGTGCCAGCAGCTTAGCCCGGGTCGTGGAATACGAGCAGTACTTC.